Shown below are 11 T cell receptor beta chains from a single sample sequenced in a study of OX40 agonist ivuxolimab in advanced cancers. Generated by immunoSEQ multiplex PCR, the TCRdb table keeps only in-frame clones and is missing some. The repertoire holds some 59,000 clones, with 90% as singletons. The input for sequencing was CD4+ or CD8+ T cells sorted from blood, taken in a trial of the OX40 agonist ivuxolimab. The receptor set was obtained from an adult with an advanced solid tumor such as melanoma, head and neck, liver or kidney cancer.

The V call is TRBV28, the J call TRBJ2-7; no firm D call. This CDR3 contains 11 residues. V was shortened by 5 bases and J by 5 bases, with 7 bases between the two germline ends. Germline CDR1 and CDR2: MDHEN and SYDVKM. This CDR3 reads CASSLRDEQYF. In nucleotides, the CDR3 is TGTGCCAGCAGTCTCCGAGACGAGCAGTACTTC.

The J gene is TRBJ2-5, the V gene TRBV18; 13 bases are shared with TRBD2. In germline, CDR1 is KGHSH, CDR2 LQKENI. J lost 5 bases, V lost 0 bases, and 3 bases had no gene match. This CDR3 is built from 16 residues. The CDR3 loop is CASSPPLAGGLETQYF. The CDR3 DNA reads as TGTGCCAGCTCACCACCACTAGCGGGAGGGCTCGAGACCCAGTACTTC.

The chain joins TRBV27 to TRBJ2-7, with 10 bases identical to TRBD1. With V trimmed by 6 bases and J by 9 bases, 8 bases remained unmatched. CDR3 length equals 13 residues. Germline V lookup: CDR1 MNHEY, CDR2 SMNVEV (reference sequence). The chain's CDR3 is CASSPGTGERQYF. The CDR3 DNA follows: TGTGCCAGCAGCCCCGGGACAGGGGAGAGGCAGTACTTC.

This clone was observed a single time. The V call is TRBV11-1, the J call TRBJ1-1, with D possibly TRBD1 on 5 matching bases. Per the germline V gene, CDR1 is SGHAT and CDR2 is FQDESV (reference sequence). V gave up 3 bases and J gave up 5 bases, with 19 bases separating them. The CDR3 totals 16 residues. This CDR3 reads CASSFGVTWGKTEAFF. CDR3 coding DNA: TGTGCCAGCAGCTTTGGGGTCACATGGGGGAAGACTGAAGCTTTCTTT.

The chain is built from TRBV6-1 and TRBJ2-2; the D is unclear. The CDR3 is 16 amino acids. Germline CDR1 is MNHNS and CDR2 is SASEGT. Trimming removed 2 bases at V and 1 base at J, with 11 bases between. The CDR3 nucleotides read TGTGCCAGCAGTGAAAGGAAGCCTTTGAACACCGGGGAGCTGTTTTTT. Translation gives CASSERKPLNTGELFF.

CDR3 amino acids: CASSPGGTGELFF. CDR3 DNA sequence: TGCGCCAGCAGTCCTGGGGGCACCGGGGAGCTGTTTTTT. This rearrangement joins TRBV5-1 to TRBJ2-2; D might be TRBD1 or TRBD2, each matching 5 bases. This CDR3 is built from 13 residues. Per the germline V gene, CDR1 is SGHRS and CDR2 is YFSETQ. V lost 5 bases, J lost 4 bases, and 9 bases lay in between.

The rearrangement joins TRBV18 to TRBJ2-5, with D perhaps matching TRBD1 or TRBD2 (5 bases each). Germline CDR1 reads KGHSH; CDR2 reads LQKENI. V lost 6 bases and J lost 5, with 16 bases in between. The CDR3 is 14 residues long. The CDR3 loop is CASSDSAGGETQYF. The CDR3 DNA follows: TGTGCCAGCTCTGACAGCGCGGGTGGGGAGACCCAGTACTTC.

This clone was observed a single time. The chain has TRBV7-8 and TRBJ1-5; TRBD1 is a possible D gene (6 bases). CDR3 length: 13 amino acids. Germline CDR1 reads SGHVS; CDR2 reads FQNEAQ. Deletions cut 5 bases from V and 6 bases from J, with 11 bases between. The CDR3 loop is CASSQQGGQPQHF. CDR3 bases: TGTGCCAGCAGCCAACAGGGAGGTCAGCCCCAGCATTTT.

The chain carries TRBV11-2 and TRBJ2-1, with D perhaps matching TRBD2 (5 bases). Germline V gene sequence: CDR1 SGHAT, CDR2 FQNNGV. CDR3 size: 14 residues. V dropped 5 bases and J dropped 8 bases, with 16 bases sitting between them. CDR3 sequence (DNA): TGTGCCAGCAGCGACCGCGGGCGAGGCGATGAGCAGTTCTTC. Amino acids: CASSDRGRGDEQFF.

The CDR3 nucleotides are TGTGCCAGCAGCCCCGCGGCGGGCCCCTACAATGAGCAGTTCTTC. Its translation is CASSPAAGPYNEQFF. The rearrangement links TRBV7-2 to TRBJ2-1, with D maybe TRBD2 (5 bases). CDR1 SGHTA and CDR2 FQGNSA come from the germline V gene. The CDR3 spans 15 residues. Trimming stripped 5 bases from V and 2 bases from J, with 13 bases between.

The chain employs TRBV28 and TRBJ1-2, with a weak D call TRBD1 (5 bases). The CDR3 is 15 residues long. The germline gives CDR1 MDHEN, CDR2 SYDVKM. Trimming stripped 5 bases from V and 0 bases from J, with 13 bases between. The CDR3 protein is CASSPRTPTNYGYTF. The CDR3 coding sequence is TGTGCCAGCAGTCCGAGGACACCGACTAACTATGGCTACACCTTC.